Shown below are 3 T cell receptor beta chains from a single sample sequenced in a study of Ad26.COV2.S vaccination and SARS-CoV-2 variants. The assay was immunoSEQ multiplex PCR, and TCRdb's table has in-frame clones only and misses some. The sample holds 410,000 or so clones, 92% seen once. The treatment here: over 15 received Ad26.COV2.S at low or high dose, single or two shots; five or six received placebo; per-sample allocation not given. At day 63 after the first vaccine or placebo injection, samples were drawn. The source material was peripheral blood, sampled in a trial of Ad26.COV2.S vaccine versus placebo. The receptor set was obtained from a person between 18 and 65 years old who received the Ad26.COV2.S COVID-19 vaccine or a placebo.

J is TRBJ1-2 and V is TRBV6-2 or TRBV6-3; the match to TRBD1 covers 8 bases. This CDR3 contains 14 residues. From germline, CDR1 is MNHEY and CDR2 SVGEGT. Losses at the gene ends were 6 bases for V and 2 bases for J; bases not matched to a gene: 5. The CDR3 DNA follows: TGTGCCAGCAGCCTAAGGACAGGGAACTATGGCTACACCTTC. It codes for CASSLRTGNYGYTF.

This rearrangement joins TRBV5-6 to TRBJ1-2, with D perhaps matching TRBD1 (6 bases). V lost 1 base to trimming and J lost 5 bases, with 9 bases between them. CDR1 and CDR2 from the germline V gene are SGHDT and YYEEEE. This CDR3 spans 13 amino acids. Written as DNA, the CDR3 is TGTGCCAGCAGCTTGAGGGGGGTATATGGCTACACCTTC. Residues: CASSLRGVYGYTF.

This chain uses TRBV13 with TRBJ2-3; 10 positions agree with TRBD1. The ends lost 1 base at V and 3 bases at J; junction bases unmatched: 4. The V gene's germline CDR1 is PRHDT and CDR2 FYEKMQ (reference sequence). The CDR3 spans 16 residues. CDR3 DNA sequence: TGTGCCAGCAGCTTAGCGGGACAGGGGATAACAGATACGCAGTATTTT. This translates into CASSLAGQGITDTQYF.